This T cell receptor (beta chain) derives from a study of T cells in localized non-small cell lung cancer. The table came from immunoSEQ multiplex PCR; TCRdb's copy has only in-frame clones and leaves some out. The data show several thousand clones, around 92% seen once. CDR3 length: 14 amino acids. The junction had 8 bases not matched to a gene; V was cut back by 10 bases and J by 3 bases. Germline V lookup: CDR1 MNHNS, CDR2 SASEGT. The sample in question was peripheral blood, obtained before any cancer treatment. This chain uses TRBV6-1 with TRBJ1-3; 8 bases agree with TRBD1. This sequence was found in a female donor older than 55 with stage II squamous cell lung carcinoma. CDR3 nucleotides: TGTGCCATACGCAGGGGGCTCAATGGAAACACCATATATTTT. It codes for CAIRRGLNGNTIYF.